A selection of T cell receptor beta chains follows, all from one sample in a study of graft-versus-host responses after intestinal transplantation. The table came from immunoSEQ multiplex PCR; TCRdb's copy has only in-frame clones and leaves some out. Altogether 40,000 or so clones are present, about 90% being singletons, with the ten largest covering around 6.8%. Sequences were derived from PBMCs, sampled less than 280 days after transplant. The receptors come from a human patient who received an intestinal transplant, so some T cells may come from the graft donor. Both conserved end residues are part of each CDR3. Fields, in order: clone size, J gene, V gene, D gene, CDR3 protein, CDR3 DNA. A D gene is named only where the DNA matches it firmly. Clone size is stated in some rows and not others, as once, few, many or a class when expanded.

clone_size: NA; j_call: TRBJ2-5; v_call: TRBV2; d_call: NA; cdr3_aa: CASSEGGATPIQETQYF; cdr3_nt: TGTGCCAGCAGTGAAGGGGGGGCGACCCCGATCCAAGAGACCCAGTACTTC
clone_size: NA; j_call: TRBJ1-1; v_call: TRBV13; d_call: TRBD1; cdr3_aa: CASSLGPRQGEAFF; cdr3_nt: TGTGCCAGCAGCTTAGGGCCGAGACAGGGAGAAGCTTTCTTT
clone_size: NA; j_call: TRBJ2-5; v_call: TRBV4-1; d_call: NA; cdr3_aa: CASSPLGYPGEETQYF; cdr3_nt: TGCGCCAGCAGCCCCTTGGGGTACCCAGGGGAAGAGACCCAGTACTTC
clone_size: once; j_call: TRBJ2-2; v_call: TRBV6-1; d_call: NA; cdr3_aa: CASNLLDYYTGELFF; cdr3_nt: TGTGCCAGCAATCTTCTCGATTATTACACCGGGGAGCTGTTTTTT
clone_size: NA; j_call: TRBJ1-6; v_call: TRBV6-5; d_call: NA; cdr3_aa: CASSYSMGDSPLHF; cdr3_nt: TGTGCCAGCAGTTACTCGATGGGGGATTCACCCCTCCACTTT
clone_size: NA; j_call: TRBJ2-7; v_call: TRBV4-2; d_call: TRBD2; cdr3_aa: CASSQSGGEQYF; cdr3_nt: TGTGCCAGCAGCCAGTCGGGGGGCGAGCAGTACTTC
clone_size: NA; j_call: TRBJ2-1; v_call: TRBV5-4; d_call: TRBD1; cdr3_aa: CASSTGTGDPYNEQFF; cdr3_nt: TGTGCCAGCAGCACCGGGACAGGGGACCCCTACAATGAGCAGTTCTTC
clone_size: NA; j_call: TRBJ2-3; v_call: TRBV5-1; d_call: NA; cdr3_aa: CASSIRTTRTDTQYF; cdr3_nt: TGCGCCAGCAGCATACGGACGACCAGGACAGATACGCAGTATTTT
clone_size: NA; j_call: TRBJ2-3; v_call: TRBV12-2; d_call: NA; cdr3_aa: CASRLGRDRSTDTQYF; cdr3_nt: TGTGCAAGTCGCTTGGGAAGGGACAGAAGCACAGATACGCAGTATTTT
clone_size: NA; j_call: TRBJ2-7; v_call: TRBV18; d_call: NA; cdr3_aa: CASSPPSTPPYEQYF; cdr3_nt: TGTGCCAGCTCACCACCGTCGACTCCTCCTTACGAGCAGTACTTC
clone_size: NA; j_call: TRBJ1-1; v_call: TRBV2; d_call: NA; cdr3_aa: CASNLEKGKAFF; cdr3_nt: TGTGCCAGCAACCTCGAGAAGGGCAAAGCTTTCTTT
clone_size: NA; j_call: TRBJ1-3; v_call: TRBV6-5; d_call: NA; cdr3_aa: CASRTGSAGNTIYF; cdr3_nt: TGTGCCAGCAGAACAGGGAGTGCTGGAAACACCATATATTTT
clone_size: NA; j_call: TRBJ1-1; v_call: TRBV19; d_call: NA; cdr3_aa: CASQETLNTEAFF; cdr3_nt: TGTGCCAGCCAAGAAACACTAAACACTGAAGCTTTCTTT
clone_size: NA; j_call: TRBJ2-1; v_call: TRBV7-2; d_call: NA; cdr3_aa: CASSLAGLARGQFF; cdr3_nt: TGTGCCAGCAGCTTAGCCGGTTTAGCGAGGGGGCAGTTCTTC
clone_size: NA; j_call: TRBJ1-3; v_call: TRBV6-6; d_call: NA; cdr3_aa: CASSWGGVDSGNTIYF; cdr3_nt: TGTGCCAGCAGTTGGGGGGGCGTCGACTCTGGAAACACCATATATTTT
clone_size: NA; j_call: TRBJ1-2; v_call: TRBV7-9; d_call: NA; cdr3_aa: CASSSDRSYGYTF; cdr3_nt: TGTGCCAGCAGCAGTGACAGAAGCTATGGCTACACCTTC
clone_size: once; j_call: TRBJ2-1; v_call: TRBV11-2; d_call: NA; cdr3_aa: CASAGVGGNEQFF; cdr3_nt: TGTGCCTCAGCTGGGGTGGGTGGGAATGAGCAGTTCTTC
clone_size: NA; j_call: TRBJ2-3; v_call: TRBV4-1; d_call: NA; cdr3_aa: CASSQGGAVPTDTQYF; cdr3_nt: TGCGCCAGCAGCCAAGGTGGGGCGGTCCCCACAGATACGCAGTATTTT
clone_size: NA; j_call: TRBJ1-6; v_call: TRBV6-4; d_call: TRBD1; cdr3_aa: CASSRSGTGDSPLHF; cdr3_nt: TGTGCCAGCAGCCGGTCCGGGACAGGGGATTCACCCCTCCACTTT
clone_size: NA; j_call: TRBJ2-1; v_call: TRBV27; d_call: TRBD1; cdr3_aa: CASREGGRGEQFF; cdr3_nt: TGTGCCAGCAGAGAAGGGGGCCGGGGTGAGCAGTTCTTC
clone_size: NA; j_call: TRBJ2-1; v_call: TRBV6-6; d_call: NA; cdr3_aa: CASSRGAGYNEQFF; cdr3_nt: TGTGCCAGCAGCCGGGGGGCTGGTTACAATGAGCAGTTCTTC
clone_size: NA; j_call: TRBJ2-1; v_call: TRBV29-1; d_call: NA; cdr3_aa: CSVASRTGTNIMFF; cdr3_nt: TGCAGCGTTGCTTCTAGGACTGGGACGAATATTATGTTCTTC
clone_size: NA; j_call: TRBJ1-2; v_call: TRBV6-5; d_call: NA; cdr3_aa: CASRGTYGYTF; cdr3_nt: TGTGCCAGCAGGGGCACCTATGGCTACACCTTC
clone_size: NA; j_call: TRBJ1-1; v_call: TRBV7-6; d_call: TRBD1; cdr3_aa: CASSLDSGQGSSGTEAFF; cdr3_nt: TGTGCCAGCAGCTTAGATAGTGGACAGGGAAGCTCGGGCACTGAAGCTTTCTTT
clone_size: medium-sized; j_call: TRBJ1-1; v_call: TRBV9; d_call: NA; cdr3_aa: CASSPTGYTEAFF; cdr3_nt: TGTGCCAGCAGCCCTACAGGGTACACTGAAGCTTTCTTT
clone_size: NA; j_call: TRBJ1-5; v_call: TRBV6-1; d_call: NA; cdr3_aa: CAAQYRFNQPQHF; cdr3_nt: TGTGCCGCACAATACAGGTTCAATCAGCCCCAGCATTTT
clone_size: NA; j_call: TRBJ2-2; v_call: TRBV10-3; d_call: NA; cdr3_aa: CAISENRVGGPGELFF; cdr3_nt: TGTGCCATCAGTGAAAACAGGGTGGGGGGGCCCGGGGAGCTGTTTTTT
clone_size: NA; j_call: TRBJ1-5; v_call: TRBV4-1; d_call: NA; cdr3_aa: CASSQDHFPGNQPQHF; cdr3_nt: TGCGCCAGCAGCCAAGATCACTTTCCGGGCAATCAGCCCCAGCATTTT
clone_size: few; j_call: TRBJ2-2; v_call: TRBV27; d_call: TRBD1; cdr3_aa: CASSSGQGHTGELFF; cdr3_nt: TGTGCCAGCAGTAGTGGACAGGGACACACCGGGGAGCTGTTTTTT
clone_size: NA; j_call: TRBJ2-5; v_call: TRBV2; d_call: NA; cdr3_aa: CASSPEGGTETQYF; cdr3_nt: TGTGCCAGCAGCCCCGAAGGGGGTACAGAGACCCAGTACTTC
clone_size: NA; j_call: TRBJ1-5; v_call: TRBV6-6; d_call: TRBD1; cdr3_aa: CASSQKGADQPQHF; cdr3_nt: TGTGCCAGCAGTCAAAAGGGGGCCGATCAGCCCCAGCATTTT
clone_size: NA; j_call: TRBJ2-1; v_call: TRBV7-2; d_call: TRBD2; cdr3_aa: CASSLSGGPGNEQFF; cdr3_nt: TGTGCCAGCAGCCTCAGCGGGGGACCGGGCAATGAGCAGTTCTTC
clone_size: NA; j_call: TRBJ1-5; v_call: TRBV27; d_call: NA; cdr3_aa: CASSNSLRQPQHF; cdr3_nt: TGTGCCAGCAGTAACAGCCTTCGGCAGCCCCAGCATTTT
clone_size: NA; j_call: TRBJ2-1; v_call: TRBV5-8; d_call: NA; cdr3_aa: CASSAEAYNEQFF; cdr3_nt: TGTGCCAGCAGCGCCGAGGCTTACAATGAGCAGTTCTTC
clone_size: NA; j_call: TRBJ1-1; v_call: TRBV12-5; d_call: NA; cdr3_aa: CASGFPGSYAAFF; cdr3_nt: TGTGCTAGTGGTTTTCCAGGGTCCTACGCAGCTTTCTTT
clone_size: NA; j_call: TRBJ1-6; v_call: TRBV15; d_call: NA; cdr3_aa: CATSRDEGYSPLHF; cdr3_nt: TGTGCCACCAGCAGAGATGAGGGTTATTCACCCCTCCACTTT
clone_size: NA; j_call: TRBJ2-5; v_call: TRBV6-7; d_call: NA; cdr3_aa: CASSLSFGGLETQYF; cdr3_nt: TGTGCCAGCTCGCTAAGCTTCGGGGGTTTAGAGACCCAGTACTTC
clone_size: NA; j_call: TRBJ1-3; v_call: TRBV6-5; d_call: NA; cdr3_aa: CASSFDISVGNTIYF; cdr3_nt: TGTGCCAGCAGTTTTGACATATCGGTTGGAAACACCATATATTTT